The 26 T cell receptor beta chains below were found in one sample sequenced in a study of blood T cell repertoires in COVID-19. Sequencing was performed with immunoSEQ multiplex PCR; in TCRdb, only in-frame clones are kept and a portion is missing. This table holds about 44,000 clones, about 88% found once. Material: peripheral blood. Receptor source: a man aged 70 or older with active COVID-19.

V is TRBV5-6 and J is TRBJ2-3; 8 nucleotides line up with TRBD2. The CDR3 extends over 19 amino acids. CDR1 is SGHDT, CDR2 YYEEEE, per germline. V shed 4 bases, J shed 2 bases, and the junction held 18 bases outside the gene matches. DNA of the CDR3: TGTGCCAGCAGCCGATTAGCGGGAATGGAGGTGGGGGACACAGATACGCAGTATTTT. It yields the protein CASSRLAGMEVGDTDTQYF.

This sequence joins TRBV5-1 and TRBJ2-3, with TRBD2 matching over 13 bases. V lost 4 bases, J lost 2 bases, and 4 bases stayed unmatched. Looked up from germline, CDR1 is SGHRS and CDR2 is YFSETQ. This CDR3 contains 16 residues. CDR3 amino acids: CASSLGTSGNTDTQYF. For the CDR3, the DNA is TGCGCCAGCAGCCTAGGGACTAGCGGGAACACAGATACGCAGTATTTT.

This chain uses TRBV5-4 with TRBJ2-7; 7 positions agree with TRBD1. V shed 4 bases and J 6 bases; nucleotides not matched to a gene: 13. The CDR3 runs 15 residues. Per the germline V gene, CDR1 is SGHNT and CDR2 is YYREEE (reference sequence). CDR3 sequence: CASSRGADRAGEQYF. For the CDR3, the DNA is TGTGCCAGCAGCCGTGGGGCCGACAGGGCAGGCGAGCAGTACTTC.

The chain couples TRBV12-3 or TRBV12-4 to TRBJ2-7, with a possible D match to TRBD1 (5 bases). V lost 5 bases, J lost 5 bases, and 10 bases lay in between. The CDR3 has 12 residues. The CDR3 sequence is CASSPRTNEQYF. CDR3 sequence (DNA): TGTGCCAGCAGTCCACGGACAAACGAGCAGTACTTC.

The genes are TRBV24-1 and TRBJ2-5, with 9 bases lining up with TRBD2. CDR3 length: 15 residues. Germline assignment: CDR1 KGHDR and CDR2 SFDVKD. Trimming at V came to 7 bases and at J to 4 bases, leaving 9 bases not matched to a gene. CDR3 amino acids: CATSLAGDLTETQYF. CDR3 in DNA: TGTGCCACCAGCTTAGCGGGGGACCTGACAGAGACCCAGTACTTC.

This sequence joins TRBV11-3 and TRBJ2-2; unclear D gene. Germline V gene lookup returns CDR1 SGHNT and CDR2 YENEEA. The V and J ends lost 1 base and 4 bases respectively, with 4 bases between them. This CDR3 region has 13 residues. The CDR3 region has the DNA TGTGCCAGCAGCTTAGTGGCCACCGGGGAGCTGTTTTTT. This gives the protein CASSLVATGELFF.

The rearrangement uses TRBV3-1 (or the pseudogene TRBV3-2) and TRBJ1-2; TRBD1 might be the D (5 bases). This CDR3 has 13 amino acids. V lost 1 base, J lost 8 bases, and 11 bases lay in between. Germline-derived CDR1 and CDR2 are LGHDT and YNNKEL (reference sequence). The CDR3 reads CASSQARRGGYTF. Written as DNA, the CDR3 is TGTGCCAGCAGCCAAGCGCGGCGGGGGGGCTACACCTTC.

The CDR3 coding sequence is TGTGCCAGCAGCCAAGTAGAGGGAGAGCAGTTCTTC. Encoded protein: CASSQVEGEQFF. The chain recombines TRBV14 with TRBJ2-1, with D perhaps TRBD2 (5 bases). The germline gives CDR1 SGHDN, CDR2 FVKESK. Deletions cut 1 base from V and 10 bases from J, with 8 bases between. The CDR3 has 12 amino acids.

This chain links TRBV7-3 with TRBJ1-4; 12 bases are a match to TRBD1. Germline assignment: CDR1 SGHTA and CDR2 FQGTGA. V lost 5 bases and J lost 3; bases outside the gene matches: 16. The CDR3 length is 20 residues. CDR3 DNA: TGTGCCAGCAGCGTCCACACTCGGGACAGGGGGCCGGTAGCTAATGAAAAACTGTTTTTT. Protein product: CASSVHTRDRGPVANEKLFF.

The J gene is TRBJ1-3, the V gene TRBV5-4, with a weak D call TRBD1 (6 bases). Trimming pared 4 bases from V and 0 bases from J, leaving 11 bases between. CDR3 length: 15 amino acids. CDR1 is SGHNT and CDR2 is YYREEE in the germline V gene (reference sequence). The CDR3 here is CASSRTGLSGNTIYF. The CDR3 DNA reads TGTGCCAGCAGCCGCACAGGGCTCTCTGGAAACACCATATATTTT.

This clone was detected a few times. The rearrangement links TRBV28 to TRBJ1-5; D is ambiguous. The CDR3 length is 16 residues. CDR1 and CDR2 (germline): MDHEN, SYDVKM. Trimming shortened V by 7 bases and J by 6 bases, and 22 bases separated the two germline ends. The CDR3 DNA sequence: TGTGCCAGCATGGTCCCAGGAGGTTTTATAGGTCAGCCCCAGCATTTT. Encoded protein: CASMVPGGFIGQPQHF.

The chain combines TRBV7-9 with TRBJ1-1; D is undetermined. Trimming removed 5 bases from V and 1 base from J, with 5 bases in between. This CDR3 has 12 residues. The V gene's germline CDR1 is SEHNR and CDR2 FQNEAQ (reference sequence). The CDR3 is CASSHGNTEAFF. Here the CDR3 DNA reads TGTGCCAGCAGCCACGGGAACACTGAAGCTTTCTTT.

V and J are TRBV5-1 and TRBJ2-2, with D perhaps matching TRBD1 (6 bases). Trimming pared 4 bases from V and 3 bases from J, leaving 16 bases between. This CDR3 spans 16 amino acids. Germline loops: CDR1 SGHRS, CDR2 YFSETQ. The CDR3 DNA reads as TGCGCCAGCAGCGGTGATGGGGGCCTGGACACCGGGGAGCTGTTTTTT. It encodes CASSGDGGLDTGELFF.

V usage is TRBV27 and J usage is TRBJ2-1; tentatively, D is TRBD1 (6 bases). V was pared by 4 bases and J by 9 bases, with 10 bases between. Germline CDR1 MNHEY, CDR2 SMNVEV (reference sequence). The CDR3 loop spans 12 amino acids. The CDR3 DNA is TGTGCCAGCAGTTCTCAGGGGTTTGAGCAGTTCTTC. Translating gives CASSSQGFEQFF.

The chain has TRBV19 and TRBJ1-1; 8 positions match TRBD1. J was trimmed by 1 base and V by 9 bases; bases with no gene match: 16. Germline V gives CDR1 LNHDA, CDR2 SQIVND (reference sequence). This CDR3 has 17 residues. DNA for the CDR3: TGTGCCAGCACCGTTAGAGCCAGGGGGCTCCAGAACACTGAAGCTTTCTTT. It is translated as CASTVRARGLQNTEAFF.

The chain combines TRBV11-2 with TRBJ1-1; no clear D. The CDR3 runs to 14 residues. The ends were cut back, 4 bases at V and 2 bases at J, with 11 bases in the middle. CDR1 is SGHAT, CDR2 FQNNGV, per germline. CDR3 loop: CASSSLGANTEAFF. The CDR3 nucleotides read TGTGCCAGCAGCTCCCTGGGAGCCAACACTGAAGCTTTCTTT.

The V call is TRBV28, the J call TRBJ1-5; tentatively, D is TRBD1 (5 bases). Germline CDR1 reads MDHEN; CDR2 reads SYDVKM. The V and J ends lost 4 bases and 8 bases respectively, with 15 bases between them. The CDR3 runs to 14 residues. CDR3: CASSSPGLREPQHF. The CDR3 DNA sequence: TGTGCCAGCAGTTCCCCAGGGCTCCGGGAGCCCCAGCATTTT. Full variable domain (remainder filled in from reference TRBV28 and TRBJ1-5): DVKVTQSSRYLVKRTGEKVFLECVQDMDHENMFWYRQDPGLGLRLIYFSYDVKMKEKGDIPEGYSVSREKKERFSLILESASTNQTSMYLCASSSPGLREPQHFGDGTRLSIL.

The chain joins TRBV5-6 to TRBJ2-5; 11 bases line up with TRBD2. CDR3 size: 15 residues. Germline V lookup: CDR1 SGHDT, CDR2 YYEEEE. Trimming cost V 4 bases and J 7 bases; bases outside gene matches: 9. CDR3 nucleotide sequence: TGTGCCAGCAGCGAAACTAGCGGGGGCCTCGGGACCCAGTACTTC. Translation gives CASSETSGGLGTQYF.

The chain couples TRBV7-9 to TRBJ1-4; D is possibly TRBD1 (6 bases). From germline, CDR1 is SEHNR and CDR2 FQNEAQ (reference sequence). V was pared by 5 bases and J by 3 bases, with 10 bases between. This CDR3 has 14 amino acids. CDR3: CASSPGVSNEKLFF. CDR3 coding DNA: TGTGCCAGCAGCCCAGGGGTATCTAATGAAAAACTGTTTTTT.

V and J are TRBV7-2 and TRBJ1-1; D call uncertain. V lost 1 base, J lost 1 base, and 4 bases lay in between. Germline lookup yields CDR1 SGHTA and CDR2 FQGNSA. This CDR3 contains 13 residues. As DNA, the CDR3 is TGTGCCAGCAGCTTAGGGAGGAACACTGAAGCTTTCTTT. It codes for CASSLGRNTEAFF.

The chain uses TRBV28 and TRBJ2-7; TRBD2 matches 8 bases. V was clipped by 6 bases and J by 5 bases; unmatched bases: 6. Looked up from germline, CDR1 is MDHEN and CDR2 is SYDVKM. There are 13 residues in the CDR3. CDR3 sequence: CASRPGLVNEQYF. CDR3 nucleotides: TGTGCCAGCAGACCGGGACTAGTCAACGAGCAGTACTTC.

V is TRBV6-2 or TRBV6-3 and J is TRBJ1-1; 8 nucleotides align to TRBD1. Germline loops: CDR1 MNHEY, CDR2 SVGEGT. CDR3 length: 17 residues. J was trimmed by 3 bases and V by 0 bases; bases with no gene match: 9. The CDR3 loop is CASSYSVARTGYTEAFF. CDR3 DNA: TGTGCCAGCAGTTACTCTGTGGCCAGGACAGGGTACACTGAAGCTTTCTTT.

The V and J genes are TRBV5-4 and TRBJ2-3, with 10 bases identical to TRBD2. This CDR3 contains 16 residues. After removal of 0 bases from V and 4 bases from J, the junction contained 5 bases not matched to a gene. Germline CDR1 and CDR2: SGHNT and YYREEE (reference sequence). For the CDR3, the DNA is TGTGCCAGCAGCTTGGCGACTCTAGCGGGGGCAGATACGCAGTATTTT. Its protein is CASSLATLAGADTQYF.

The chain joins TRBV3-1 (or the pseudogene TRBV3-2) to TRBJ1-5; D is ambiguous. Trimming took 0 bases from V and 5 from J, leaving 8 bases between them. Germline values: CDR1 LGHDT, CDR2 YNNKEL (reference sequence). The CDR3 is 14 amino acids. The CDR3 nucleotides are TGTGCCAGCAGCCAAGACCTTGTAGATCAGCCCCAGCATTTT. The encoded protein is CASSQDLVDQPQHF.

The chain uses TRBV5-1 and TRBJ2-7, with D possibly being TRBD1 (5 bases). This CDR3 has 14 residues. The germline V and J ends were trimmed by 0 bases and 6 bases, with 13 bases remaining between them. Germline-derived CDR1 and CDR2 are SGHRS and YFSETQ. DNA of the CDR3: TGCGCCAGCAGCTTGGGGGGCACGGTCGGCGAGCAGTACTTC. Translating gives CASSLGGTVGEQYF.

This clone was counted a single time. The rearrangement joins TRBV4-3 to TRBJ2-1; maybe TRBD2 (5 bases). This CDR3 is built from 18 residues. The V end lost 0 bases, the J end lost 1 base, and 16 bases lay between the germline ends. Germline V gene data show CDR1 as LGHNA and CDR2 as YSLEER. DNA for the CDR3: TGCGCCAGCAGCCAAGATTTCGCGGGCGGTCGATCCTACAATGAGCAGTTCTTC. This translates into CASSQDFAGGRSYNEQFF.